This T cell receptor beta chain was sequenced for a study of regulatory T cells in long-lasting Graves disease. Turning to the study itself: Antithyroid drugs had been given to newly diagnosed Graves' patients for under 3 months. Study results and limitations: With approximately 3,000 shared public clonotypes, persistent patients exceeded new patients, who shared about a thousand.

In regard to this clonotype: Its antigen is undetermined.

Relying on iRepertoire HTBI primers and Arm-PCR of CDR3 regions, the team built TCR beta libraries. Original processing methods: Throughout the samples, researchers identified 50 to 75 TRBV and 14 TRBJ segments. TCRdb recomputed calls from the multiplex PCR reads with MiXCR, one row per CDR3 protein. None of the V and J calls come from the authors' own analysis; TCRdb made them. The profile shows about 500,000 distinct CDR3 sequences, 12% of them singletons. Time point here: newly diagnosed GD, antithyroid drugs for less than 3 months. Scientists built the TCR library using RNA that was extracted from PBMCs. This sample also appeared in a second study, on T cells in Graves' hyperthyroidism and ophthalmopathy.

This sequence originates from a woman between 25 and 40 years old with Graves disease. Sequencing was performed on peripheral blood mononuclear cells (PBMCs), taken at new diagnosis, from a patient treated with antithyroid drugs.

CDR3 amino acids: CASSLFIRGGQPQHF. The CDR3 DNA follows: TGTGCCAGCAGTTTATTTATCAGGGGCGGGCAGCCCCAGCATTTT. This chain uses TRBV28 with TRBJ1-5, with D possibly being TRBD1 (6 bases). V was clipped by 1 base and J by 7 bases, with 14 bases between them. Per the germline V gene, CDR1 is MDHEN and CDR2 is SYDVKM. This CDR3 comprises 15 residues.